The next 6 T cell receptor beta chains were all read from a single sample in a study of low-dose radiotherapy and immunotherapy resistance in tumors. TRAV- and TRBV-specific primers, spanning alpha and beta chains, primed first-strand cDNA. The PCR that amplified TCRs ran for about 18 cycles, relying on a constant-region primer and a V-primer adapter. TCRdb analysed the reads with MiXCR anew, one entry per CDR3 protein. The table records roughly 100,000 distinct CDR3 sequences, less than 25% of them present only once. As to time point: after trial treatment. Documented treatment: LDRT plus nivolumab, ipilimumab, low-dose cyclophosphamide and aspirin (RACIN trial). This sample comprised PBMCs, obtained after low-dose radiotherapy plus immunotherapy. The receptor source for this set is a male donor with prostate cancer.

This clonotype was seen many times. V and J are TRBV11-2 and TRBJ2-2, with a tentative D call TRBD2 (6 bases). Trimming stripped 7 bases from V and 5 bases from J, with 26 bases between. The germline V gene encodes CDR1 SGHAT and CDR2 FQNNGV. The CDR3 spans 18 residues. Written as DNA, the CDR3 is TGTGCCAGCATCCTTGGTGTGAGCGGGCTTATCGAGACCGGGGAGCTGTTTTTT. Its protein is CASILGVSGLIETGELFF.

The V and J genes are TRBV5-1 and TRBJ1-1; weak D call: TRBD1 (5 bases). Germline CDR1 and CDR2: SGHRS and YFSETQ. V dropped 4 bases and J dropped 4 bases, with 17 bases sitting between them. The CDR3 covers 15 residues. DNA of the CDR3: TGCGCCAGCAGCCCCCTTGAGGGGAAGGGCACTGAAGCTTTCTTT. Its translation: CASSPLEGKGTEAFF.

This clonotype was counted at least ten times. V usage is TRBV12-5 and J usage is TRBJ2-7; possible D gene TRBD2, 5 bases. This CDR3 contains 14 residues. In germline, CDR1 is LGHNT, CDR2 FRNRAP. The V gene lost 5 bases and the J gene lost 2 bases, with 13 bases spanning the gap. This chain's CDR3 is CASGHRTGPYEQYF. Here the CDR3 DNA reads TGTGCTAGTGGTCATCGGACTGGGCCCTACGAGCAGTACTTC.

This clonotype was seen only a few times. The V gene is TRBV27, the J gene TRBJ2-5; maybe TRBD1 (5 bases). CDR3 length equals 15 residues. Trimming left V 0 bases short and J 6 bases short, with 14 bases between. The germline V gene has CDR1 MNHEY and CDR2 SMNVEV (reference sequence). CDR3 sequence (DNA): TGTGCCAGCAGTTTATCGAACTCTGGGGCGAAGACCCAGTACTTC. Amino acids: CASSLSNSGAKTQYF.

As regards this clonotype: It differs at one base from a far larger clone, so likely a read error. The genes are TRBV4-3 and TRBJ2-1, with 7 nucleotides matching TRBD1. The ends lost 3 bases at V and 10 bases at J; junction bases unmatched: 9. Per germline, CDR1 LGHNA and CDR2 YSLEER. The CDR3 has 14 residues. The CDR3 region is CASSQRQGSYEQFF. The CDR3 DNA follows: TGCGCCAGCAGCCAGAGACAGGGAAGCTACGAGCAGTTCTTC.

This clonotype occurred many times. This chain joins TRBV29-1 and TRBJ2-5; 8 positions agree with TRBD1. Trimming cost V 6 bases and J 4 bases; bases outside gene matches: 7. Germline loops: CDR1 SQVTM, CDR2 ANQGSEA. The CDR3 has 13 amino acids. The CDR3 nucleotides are TGCAGCGTCAACGTCGGACAGGGAGAGACCCAGTACTTC. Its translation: CSVNVGQGETQYF.